These 23 T cell receptor beta chains were sequenced from one sample in a study of T cell repertoires in cytomegalovirus infection. Via MiXCR, TCRdb re-called the reads, giving one row per CDR3 protein. The data contain approximately 500,000 distinct CDR3 sequences, 30% to 40% of them singletons. The antigens for these receptors are not known. This sample comprised cultured PBMCs, obtained from culture after CMV antigen stimulation. These receptors were obtained from a human donor in good health (CMV status not recorded). Some clones in this sample may be carry-over from other donors' samples.

This clonotype was observed a few times. The chain uses TRBV7-6 and TRBJ2-1, with TRBD2 matching 9 bases. Germline V gene lookup returns CDR1 SGHVS and CDR2 FNYEAQ. Trimming removed 4 bases from V and 4 bases from J; junction bases left unmatched: 5. The CDR3 has 15 amino acids. The CDR3 bases are TGTGCCAGCAGCTCACCCAGCGGGGGGTACAATGAGCAGTTCTTC. Translating it yields CASSSPSGGYNEQFF.

This rearrangement joins TRBV11-1 to TRBJ2-3; D ambiguous. Trimming left V 5 bases short and J 6 bases short, with 12 bases between. The CDR3 totals 13 residues. Looked up from germline, CDR1 is SGHAT and CDR2 is FQDESV (reference sequence). In nucleotides, the CDR3 is TGTGCCAGCAGCCCCACCCATCAGGATACGCAGTATTTT. Translated, it gives CASSPTHQDTQYF.

V is TRBV10-3 and J is TRBJ2-7; perhaps TRBD2 as D (6 bases). Germline loops: CDR1 ENHRY, CDR2 SYGVKD. V lost 0 bases and J 5 bases, leaving 8 bases between the germline ends. This CDR3 contains 13 residues. The CDR3 protein is CAISESGRHEQYV. The CDR3, as DNA: TGTGCCATCAGTGAGTCGGGGAGGCACGAGCAGTACGTC.

V is TRBV19 and J is TRBJ1-3; D unclear. The CDR3 extends over 15 amino acids. V was cut by 7 bases and J by 3 bases, with 16 bases left in between. Looked up from germline, CDR1 is LNHDA and CDR2 is SQIVND (reference sequence). As DNA, the CDR3 is TGTGCCAGTAATATTCGCGGGTTTAGTGGAAACACCATATATTTT. This gives the protein CASNIRGFSGNTIYF.

The CDR3 here is CSARDSVSGNTIYF. CDR3 DNA sequence: TGCAGTGCTAGAGACAGCGTCTCTGGAAACACCATATATTTT. The chain has TRBV20-1 and TRBJ1-3; D remains ambiguous. In germline, CDR1 is DFQATT, CDR2 SNEGSKA (reference sequence). This CDR3 spans 14 amino acids. V shed 0 bases and J shed 0 bases, with 6 bases lying between them.

The rearrangement links TRBV5-1 to TRBJ1-1, with TRBD1 identical over 12 bases. V shed 6 bases and J 4 bases; nucleotides not matched to a gene: 7. The CDR3 extends over 15 amino acids. Per the germline V gene, CDR1 is SGHRS and CDR2 is YFSETQ. In nucleotides, the CDR3 is TGCGCCAGCAATTCCGGGACAGGGGGCGGCACTGAAGCTTTCTTT. Translating gives CASNSGTGGGTEAFF. The whole variable domain, filled in from reference TRBV5-1 and TRBJ1-1, reads KAGVTQTPRYLIKTRGQQVTLSCSPISGHRSVSWYQQTPGQGLQFLFEYFSETQRNKGNFPGRFSGRQFSNSRSEMNVSTLELGDSALYLCASNSGTGGGTEAFFGQGTRLTVV.

V and J are TRBV6-2 or TRBV6-3 and TRBJ1-1; a weak D match, TRBD1 (5 bases). Germline V gene sequence: CDR1 MNHEY, CDR2 SVGEGT. V lost 0 bases and J lost 4, with 9 bases in between. This CDR3 region has 14 residues. The CDR3 sequence is CASSYSGGGTEAFF. The CDR3 DNA is TGTGCCAGCAGTTACTCGGGTGGGGGCACTGAAGCTTTCTTT.

This clonotype was counted between two and nine times. V and J are TRBV12-3 or TRBV12-4 and TRBJ2-2; D is ambiguous. The length of the CDR3 is 13 residues. V lost 1 base and J lost 6, with 6 bases in between. The CDR3 spells CASSLERPGELFF. CDR3 nucleotides: TGTGCCAGCAGTTTAGAGCGTCCCGGGGAGCTGTTTTTT.

This clonotype has more than one count but fewer than ten. J is TRBJ2-3 and V is TRBV7-2; D gene uncertain. Trimming stripped 0 bases from V and 5 bases from J, with 3 bases between. There are 12 residues in the CDR3. In germline, CDR1 is SGHTA, CDR2 FQGNSA. The CDR3 sequence: CASSLALDTQYF. The DNA for the CDR3 is TGTGCCAGCAGCTTAGCGTTAGATACGCAGTATTTT.

The rearrangement joins TRBV7-3 to TRBJ2-2; TRBD2 is a possible D gene (6 bases). V was trimmed by 5 bases and J by 5 bases, leaving 15 bases between them. This CDR3 has 15 residues. CDR1 and CDR2 from the germline V gene are SGHTA and FQGTGA. DNA of the CDR3: TGTGCCAGCAGCCCGGACTACCTGAGAACCGGGGAGCTGTTTTTT. Translated: CASSPDYLRTGELFF.

This chain links TRBV19 with TRBJ2-7, with 7 bases identical to TRBD1. Germline V gene sequence: CDR1 LNHDA, CDR2 SQIVND (reference sequence). CDR3 length: 14 amino acids. The junction had 10 bases not matched to a gene; V was cut back by 8 bases and J by 3 bases. The CDR3 region is CASDSTGLGYEQYF. DNA of the CDR3: TGTGCCAGTGACTCGACAGGGTTGGGCTACGAGCAGTACTTC.

This clonotype was found a few times. The rearrangement links TRBV12-3 or TRBV12-4 to TRBJ2-2; no clear D gene. The V end was cut by 3 bases, the J end by 6 bases, with 8 bases between. The CDR3 has 13 residues. CDR3 sequence reads: CASSFSNAGELFF. CDR3 in DNA: TGTGCCAGCAGTTTTTCCAACGCCGGGGAGCTGTTTTTT.

This clonotype was picked up a small number of times. V usage is TRBV30 and J usage is TRBJ2-2; TRBD2 is a possible D gene (5 bases). Trimming stripped 0 bases from V and 4 bases from J, with 12 bases between. The V gene's germline CDR1 is GTSNPN and CDR2 SVGIG (reference sequence). The CDR3 contains 15 residues. The CDR3 protein is CAWSVLGEATGELFF. The CDR3 DNA reads TGTGCCTGGAGTGTTCTGGGAGAGGCCACCGGGGAGCTGTTTTTT.

The chain couples TRBV6-4 to TRBJ2-2; D might be TRBD1 or TRBD2, each matching 5 bases. Per germline, CDR1 MRHNA and CDR2 SNTAGT. This CDR3 region has 16 residues. V dropped 6 bases and J dropped 6 bases, with 20 bases sitting between them. The chain's CDR3 is CASSAGNRIGAGELFF. The CDR3, as DNA: TGTGCCAGCAGCGCCGGGAACAGGATCGGGGCCGGGGAGCTGTTTTTT.

The table lists this clonotype with a few counts. The rearrangement joins TRBV19 to TRBJ2-7, with D unresolved. The CDR3 has 14 residues. Between the trimmed V and J ends, which lost 7 bases and 1 base, there was a span of 14 bases. CDR1 LNHDA and CDR2 SQIVND come from the germline V gene (reference sequence). This chain's CDR3 is CASKVDPSSYEQYF. The CDR3 DNA sequence: TGTGCCAGTAAGGTCGACCCAAGTTCCTACGAGCAGTACTTC. The whole variable domain, filled in from reference TRBV19 and TRBJ2-7, reads DGGITQSPKYLFRKEGQNVTLSCEQNLNHDAMYWYRQDPGQGLRLIYYSQIVNDFQKGDIAEGYSVSREKKESFPLTVTSAQKNPTAFYLCASKVDPSSYEQYFGPGTRLTVT.

This clonotype was counted only a few times. The J gene is TRBJ2-1, the V gene TRBV4-3; D perhaps matches TRBD2 (6 bases). The CDR3 is 16 residues long. Germline V lookup: CDR1 LGHNA, CDR2 YSLEER. V lost 0 bases and J 4 bases, leaving 13 bases between the germline ends. Here the CDR3 reads CASSQDRREWYNEQFF. DNA of the CDR3: TGCGCCAGCAGCCAAGATCGCCGGGAGTGGTACAATGAGCAGTTCTTC.

In DNA form, the CDR3 reads TGTGCCAGCAGTAAAAGGACAGGGGCGGCCTACAATGAGCAGTTCTTC. Encoded protein: CASSKRTGAAYNEQFF. V usage is TRBV27 and J usage is TRBJ2-1; 9 bases are a match to TRBD1. There are 16 residues in the CDR3. The germline CDR1 and CDR2 sequences are MNHEY and SMNVEV (reference sequence). After removal of 5 bases from V and 2 bases from J, the junction contained 7 bases not matched to a gene.

The sample holds a few counts of this clonotype. The chain employs TRBV7-2 and TRBJ2-3; no firm D call. The CDR3 covers 13 residues. CDR1 and CDR2 from the germline V gene are SGHTA and FQGNSA. V gave up 7 bases and J gave up 0 bases, with 8 bases separating them. The CDR3 DNA is TGTGCCAGCACCGGTTTTAGCACAGATACGCAGTATTTT. It yields the protein CASTGFSTDTQYF. Using reference TRBV7-2 and TRBJ2-3 for the parts outside the CDR3, the full variable domain is GAGVSQSPSNKVTEKGKDVELRCDPISGHTALYWYRQSLGQGLEFLIYFQGNSAPDKSGLPSDRFSAERTGGSVSTLTIQRTQQEDSAVYLCASTGFSTDTQYFGPGTRLTVL.

This clonotype was seen ten or more times. This sequence joins TRBV7-9 and TRBJ2-5, with TRBD2 identical over 7 bases. Trimming removed 5 bases from V and 4 bases from J; junction bases left unmatched: 7. The length of the CDR3 is 14 residues. Germline assignment: CDR1 SEHNR and CDR2 FQNEAQ (reference sequence). This CDR3 reads CASSGRIAGETQYF. The CDR3, as DNA: TGTGCCAGCAGCGGCCGGATAGCGGGAGAGACCCAGTACTTC.

This clonotype has more than one count but fewer than ten. The V gene is TRBV20-1, the J gene TRBJ2-7, with no clear D. The V end was cut by 3 bases, the J end by 1 base, with 10 bases between. The CDR3 spans 13 residues. Looked up from germline, CDR1 is DFQATT and CDR2 is SNEGSKA (reference sequence). CDR3 sequence (DNA): TGCAGTGCTAGTCTCAGTTATTCCTACGAGCAGTACTTC. Translated, it gives CSASLSYSYEQYF.

This clonotype has a handful of counts. The CDR3 here is CASSYSGFEQYF. CDR3 DNA sequence: TGTGCCAGCAGTTACTCTGGTTTCGAGCAGTACTTC. The gene calls are TRBV6-2 or TRBV6-3 and TRBJ2-7; no firm D call. The V and J ends lost 0 bases and 6 bases respectively, with 6 bases between them. Per germline, CDR1 MNHEY and CDR2 SVGEGT. CDR3 length equals 12 residues.

The chain combines TRBV12-5 with TRBJ2-1; 11 nucleotides align to TRBD2. Germline V gene lookup returns CDR1 LGHNT and CDR2 FRNRAP. CDR3 size: 17 residues. After removal of 7 bases from V and 1 base from J, the junction contained 9 bases not matched to a gene. The CDR3 region is CASALSGRAGSYNEQFF. Here the CDR3 DNA reads TGTGCTAGTGCTCTTAGCGGGAGGGCCGGGTCCTACAATGAGCAGTTCTTC.

This clonotype was counted only a few times. The chain recombines TRBV4-1 with TRBJ2-3; 8 nucleotides agree with TRBD2. The CDR3 covers 17 residues. Germline assignment: CDR1 MGHRA and CDR2 YSYEKL. J lost 2 bases, V lost 0 bases, and 7 bases had no gene match. In nucleotides, the CDR3 is TGCGCCAGCAGCCAAGATCTAACTAGCGGATCCACAGATACGCAGTATTTT. Amino acids: CASSQDLTSGSTDTQYF.